A single sample gave rise to the 18 T cell receptor beta chains below, sequenced in a study of blood T cell repertoires in COVID-19. The repertoire was sequenced with immunoSEQ multiplex PCR; TCRdb's copy has only in-frame clones and lacks some. Of 150,000 or so clones detected, 70% to 90% appear once; the ten largest clones hold 13%. Sequenced material: peripheral blood. The receptors were gathered from a man aged 55 to 70 with active or convalescent COVID-19.

In this sample, this clone turned up once. The V gene is TRBV5-6, the J gene TRBJ2-2, with TRBD1 matching 12 bases. After removal of 4 bases from V and 6 bases from J, the junction contained 7 bases not matched to a gene. The CDR3 totals 16 residues. CDR1 is SGHDT, CDR2 YYEEEE, per germline. CDR3 in DNA: TGTGCCAGCAGCGGGGACAGGGGGCGCGATCCCGGGGAGCTGTTTTTT. As protein: CASSGDRGRDPGELFF. Looking up the rest from reference TRBV5-6 and TRBJ2-2 gives the full variable domain: DAGVTQSPTHLIKTRGQQVTLRCSPKSGHDTVSWYQQALGQGPQFIFQYYEEEERQRGNFPDRFSGHQFPNYSSELNVNALLLGDSALYLCASSGDRGRDPGELFFGEGSRLTVL.

V is TRBV28 and J is TRBJ2-3; 11 bases are shared with TRBD1. The CDR3 spans 17 residues. Germline trimming cut 6 bases from V and 4 bases from J; bases unmatched to any gene: 12. CDR1 and CDR2 (germline): MDHEN, SYDVKM. The CDR3 reads CASRRPDRGLLPDTQYF. The CDR3 bases are TGTGCCAGCAGACGCCCGGACAGGGGGCTGTTACCAGATACGCAGTATTTT.

The rearrangement uses TRBV18 and TRBJ2-1; the match to TRBD2 covers 10 bases. The CDR3 length is 15 residues. V was pared by 4 bases and J by 7 bases, with 7 bases of the junction left unmatched. Germline-derived CDR1 and CDR2 are KGHSH and LQKENI. The CDR3 region is CASSHSSGSMNEQFF. In nucleotides, the CDR3 is TGTGCCAGCTCACACTCTAGCGGGAGTATGAATGAGCAGTTCTTC.

The chain combines TRBV19 with TRBJ1-1, with 8 bases lining up with TRBD1. V lost 0 bases and J lost 1; bases outside the gene matches: 13. Germline CDR1 and CDR2: LNHDA and SQIVND (reference sequence). The CDR3 is 19 residues long. The CDR3 nucleotides read TGTGCCAGTAGTATAGAAGGGCAGGGGGCGGGTGGTCAGAACACTGAAGCTTTCTTT. This encodes CASSIEGQGAGGQNTEAFF. Filled out from reference TRBV19 and TRBJ1-1, the complete variable domain reads DGGITQSPKYLFRKEGQNVTLSCEQNLNHDAMYWYRQDPGQGLRLIYYSQIVNDFQKGDIAEGYSVSREKKESFPLTVTSAQKNPTAFYLCASSIEGQGAGGQNTEAFFGQGTRLTVV.

This clone was seen once. This chain links TRBV11-2 with TRBJ1-2; 7 bases match TRBD1. This CDR3 comprises 13 residues. Germline CDR1 reads SGHAT; CDR2 reads FQNNGV. Unmatched junction bases numbered 2, after V lost 1 base and J lost 6 bases. DNA for the CDR3: TGTGCCAGCAGCTTAGCTGACAGGGATGGCTACACCTTC. Protein sequence: CASSLADRDGYTF.

This CDR3 is CASSSEGQPQHF. CDR3 coding DNA: TGTGCCAGCAGCTCGGAGGGACAGCCCCAGCATTTT. The rearrangement links TRBV11-2 to TRBJ1-5, with no clear D. V was clipped by 4 bases and J by 7 bases, with 8 bases between them. The CDR3 has 12 amino acids. Germline assignment: CDR1 SGHAT and CDR2 FQNNGV.

The chain joins TRBV7-9 to TRBJ2-7; D is possibly TRBD1 (6 bases). The CDR3 is 15 amino acids. Germline CDR1 and CDR2: SEHNR and FQNEAQ (reference sequence). V lost 1 base, J lost 1 base, and 11 bases lay in between. The CDR3 protein is CASSLGQERSYEQYF. CDR3 DNA: TGTGCCAGCAGCTTAGGACAGGAAAGGTCCTACGAGCAGTACTTC.

The rearrangement joins TRBV6-5 to TRBJ2-5; weak D call: TRBD1 (6 bases). The CDR3 is 14 amino acids. Trimming pared 7 bases from V and 5 bases from J, leaving 17 bases between. Germline-derived CDR1 and CDR2 are MNHEY and SVGAGI. CDR3 nucleotides: TGTGCCAGCACCCTGACCAGGGGCGTGGAGACCCAGTACTTC. Protein: CASTLTRGVETQYF.

For this clone: A read error may be the cause here, since a much bigger clone is one base away. This sample includes further DNA sequences coding for the same CDR3. J is TRBJ1-3 and V is TRBV2; D gene uncertain. Trimming removed 6 bases at V and 0 bases at J, with 9 bases between. Germline V gene sequence: CDR1 SNHLY, CDR2 FYNNEI. The CDR3 has 14 amino acids. The CDR3 reads CASSPGGSGNTIYF. CDR3 nucleotide sequence: TGTGCCAGCAGCCCCGGAGGCTCTGGAAACACCATATATTTT.

V and J are TRBV18 and TRBJ2-3, with 7 nucleotides matching TRBD2. Germline loops: CDR1 KGHSH, CDR2 LQKENI. The CDR3 consists of 13 residues. V lost 3 bases to trimming and J lost 9 bases; unmatched junction nucleotides: 6. CDR3 sequence (DNA): TGTGCCAGCTCACCCCTTAGGGAGGGCACGCAGTATTTT. It encodes CASSPLREGTQYF.

The V gene is TRBV6-5, the J gene TRBJ1-2; 10 bases are shared with TRBD1. The junction had 8 bases not matched to a gene; V was cut back by 0 bases and J by 7 bases. This CDR3 is built from 16 residues. Germline V CDR1 and CDR2: MNHEY, SVGAGI. The CDR3 nucleotides read TGTGCCAGCAGTTACTCCGGGACAGGGGAGTCGATTGGCTACACCTTC. It yields the protein CASSYSGTGESIGYTF.

CDR3 loop: CASSEGQGVGNQPQHF. The CDR3 DNA is TGTGCCAGCAGTGAAGGGCAGGGGGTTGGCAATCAGCCCCAGCATTTT. The J gene is TRBJ1-5, the V gene TRBV25-1; 7 bases are a match to TRBD1. CDR1 is MGHDK, CDR2 SYGVNS, per germline. CDR3 length equals 16 residues. J was trimmed by 2 bases and V by 2 bases; bases with no gene match: 6.

The CDR3 sequence: CASSVATGGSYNEQFF. CDR3 DNA: TGTGCCAGCAGCGTAGCTACGGGGGGCTCCTACAATGAGCAGTTCTTC. The V call is TRBV9, the J call TRBJ2-1; 7 bases line up with TRBD2. Trimming took 0 bases from V and 0 from J; bases not matched to a gene: 3. The CDR3 has 16 amino acids. Germline V gene data show CDR1 as SGDLS and CDR2 as YYNGEE.

The gene calls are TRBV21-1 and TRBJ2-1; TRBD2, the D gene given by the table, was not confirmed from the DNA. TRBV21-1 is reported as a pseudogene. CDR3 length: 15 residues. CDR3 sequence: CASSKMDYLSDEQFF. The CDR3 DNA follows: TGTGCCAGCAGCAAAATGGACTACCTTTCGGATGAGCAGTTCTTC.

The chain employs TRBV18 and TRBJ2-3; 10 nucleotides line up with TRBD1. The CDR3 loop spans 17 amino acids. Germline loops: CDR1 KGHSH, CDR2 LQKENI. V lost 1 base and J lost 0; bases outside the gene matches: 4. The CDR3 DNA follows: TGTGCCAGCTCACCACGACAGGGGGCATCTAGCACAGATACGCAGTATTTT. This codes for CASSPRQGASSTDTQYF. Drawing the rest from reference TRBV18 and TRBJ2-3, the complete variable domain is NAGVMQNPRHLVRRRGQEARLRCSPMKGHSHVYWYRQLPEEGLKFMVYLQKENIIDESGMPKERFSAEFPKEGPSILRIQQVVRGDSAAYFCASSPRQGASSTDTQYFGPGTRLTVL.

CDR3 DNA: TGTGCCAGCAGCGTATCTGGAGTCGGGGAGACCCAGTACTTC. Encoded protein: CASSVSGVGETQYF. The rearrangement joins TRBV9 to TRBJ2-5; no clear D. CDR1 and CDR2 from the germline V gene are SGDLS and YYNGEE. V dropped 1 base and J dropped 5 bases, with 12 bases sitting between them. CDR3 length: 14 residues.

The J gene is TRBJ1-5, the V gene TRBV19, with 7 nucleotides matching TRBD1. The CDR3 runs to 17 residues. V dropped 6 bases and J dropped 0; count of bases not matched to a gene: 11. Germline CDR1 is LNHDA and CDR2 is SQIVND (reference sequence). The CDR3 coding sequence is TGTGCCAGTAGCCACCCTCCGACAGGGATTAGCAATCAGCCCCAGCATTTT. It yields the protein CASSHPPTGISNQPQHF.

This rearrangement joins TRBV2 to TRBJ1-4, with no clear D. The CDR3 extends over 12 amino acids. The V end was cut by 4 bases, the J end by 13 bases, with 13 bases between. Germline CDR1 and CDR2: SNHLY and FYNNEI. The DNA of the CDR3 is TGTGCCAGCAGTGGCGATCCCGGGAGACTGTTTTTT. Its translation: CASSGDPGRLFF.